These T cell receptor beta chains were read from a single sample in a study of T-cell memory formation after mild COVID-19. TCRdb analysed the 5' RACE reads with MiXCR anew, one entry per CDR3 protein. The sample contains approximately 82,000 distinct CDR3 sequences, roughly 13% of which appear only once. Sequencing was done on a sample of PBMCs or a T cell subset sorted from them (not recorded which). The receptors stem from a man aged 18 to 29 who had mild COVID-19 (a few samples of this study predate the infection). Cell type and time point are not known. Both conserved end residues are part of each CDR3. The order of the fields is CDR3 length, J gene, clone size, D gene, V gene, CDR3 DNA, CDR3 protein. D genes are given only for firm matches. Not every row has a clone size; where given, it reads once, few, many or a size class.

>15|TRBJ2-2|many|-|TRBV5-1
TGCGCCAGCAGGTCCCGGACAGCGAACACCGGGGAGCTGTTTTTT
CASRSRTANTGELFF
>15|TRBJ2-5|-|-|TRBV6-5
TGTGCCAGCAGTTACACAGGGGAGGGCGGGGAGACCCAGTACTTC
CASSYTGEGGETQYF
>17|TRBJ2-7|-|-|TRBV4-1
TGCGCCAGCAGCCAAGTTCTGCTACGCGCAGTCTCCTACGAGCAGTACTTC
CASSQVLLRAVSYEQYF
>13|TRBJ1-5|-|TRBD1|TRBV27
TGTGCCAGCAGGCGACAGGGGAATCAGCCCCAGCATTTT
CASRRQGNQPQHF
>13|TRBJ2-3|few|-|TRBV2
TGTGCCAGCAGTGAGGGTGTAGGGGATACGCAGTATTTT
CASSEGVGDTQYF
>17|TRBJ2-4|-|TRBD2|TRBV11-2
TGTGCCAGCAGCATAGGGACTAGCGGGGGCCCTGGAAACATTCAGTACTTC
CASSIGTSGGPGNIQYF
>16|TRBJ1-1|few|-|TRBV4-1
TGCGCCAGCAGCCAAGATTCGGGTAACCTCCTCCTCGAAGCTTTCTTT
CASSQDSGNLLLEAFF
>16|TRBJ2-1|few|-|TRBV10-2
TGCGCCAGCAGTGATAGGCCCCCCAGCTCCTACAATGAGCAGTTCTTC
CASSDRPPSSYNEQFF
>14|TRBJ1-4|-|-|TRBV7-9
TGTGCCAGCAGAAAGGGACCCTCATCAGGAAAACTGTTTTTT
CASRKGPSSGKLFF
>15|TRBJ1-4|-|TRBD1|TRBV6-5
TGTGCCAGCAGTACCGAACAGGGGGCGAATGAAAAACTGTTTTTT
CASSTEQGANEKLFF
>16|TRBJ2-2|few|TRBD1|TRBV12-3/TRBV12-4
TGTGCCAGCAGCCGACAGGGGCTCAGTTTAGGCGGGGAGCTGTTTTTT
CASSRQGLSLGGELFF
>15|TRBJ2-5|-|TRBD1|TRBV6-5
TGTGCCAGCAGTCCGGGAACGACAGGGGAAGAGACCCAGTACTTC
CASSPGTTGEETQYF
>16|TRBJ1-4|-|-|TRBV28
TGTGCCAGCAGCCGCGGGACTGTCACAACTAATGAAAAACTGTTTTTT
CASSRGTVTTNEKLFF
>12|TRBJ2-3|-|-|TRBV20-1
TGCAGTGCTGAAAGGTCCACAGATACGCAGTATTTT
CSAERSTDTQYF
>14|TRBJ2-7|few|TRBD1|TRBV7-9
TGTGCCAGCAGCTTAGTGGGACAGACCTACGAGCAGTACTTC
CASSLVGQTYEQYF
>18|TRBJ2-5|few|-|TRBV4-3
TGCGCCAGCAGCCAAACCTGGGGGCAGATCCAATACCAAGAGACCCAGTACTTC
CASSQTWGQIQYQETQYF
>16|TRBJ1-1|few|-|TRBV4-1
TGCGCCAGCAGCCCCGCATGGGTTTCAGCGATCACTGAAGCTTTCTTT
CASSPAWVSAITEAFF
>14|TRBJ2-7|few|-|TRBV9
TGTGCCAGCAGCGTTGGAGGGGGTGCCTACGAGCAGTACTTC
CASSVGGGAYEQYF
>10|TRBJ1-4|few|-|TRBV5-1
TGCGCCAGCAGCAAACCCCGCGGGTTATTT
CASSKPRGLF
>14|TRBJ2-2|few|-|TRBV19
TGTGCCAGTGCGGAGTTATCGTCCACCGGGGAGCTGTTTTTT
CASAELSSTGELFF
>12|TRBJ2-1|many|-|TRBV19
TGTGCCAGTAGTATACAGGGCAATGAGCAGTTCTTC
CASSIQGNEQFF
>17|TRBJ2-2|few|TRBD1|TRBV7-7
TGTGCCAGCAGCTTATACCCTAAAACAGGGGGGACCGGGGAGCTGTTTTTT
CASSLYPKTGGTGELFF
>13|TRBJ1-4|-|-|TRBV5-1
TGCGCCAGCAGCTTGGCGGGAAATGAAAAACTGTTTTTT
CASSLAGNEKLFF
>17|TRBJ2-2|-|TRBD2|TRBV11-2
TGTGCCAGCAGCTTAGATCGATGGGGACTAGCGATCGGGGAGCTGTTTTTT
CASSLDRWGLAIGELFF
>16|TRBJ2-3|-|-|TRBV5-1
TGCGCCAGCAGCCCAACACGGATTTCTAGCACAGATACGCAGTATTTT
CASSPTRISSTDTQYF
>19|TRBJ2-3|many|-|TRBV7-2
TGTGCCAGCAGCAAGCTAAGTGGGACACCCCCATTTAGCACAGATACGCAGTATTTT
CASSKLSGTPPFSTDTQYF
>14|TRBJ2-3|-|-|TRBV12-3/TRBV12-4
TGTGCCAGCAGCCTAGCGTTAAGCACAGATACGCAGTATTTT
CASSLALSTDTQYF
>16|TRBJ2-3|many|TRBD2|TRBV7-9
TGTGCCAGCAGCTTACTAACTAGCGGGGGCCCCGATACGCAGTATTTT
CASSLLTSGGPDTQYF
>14|TRBJ2-3|-|TRBD2|TRBV7-8
TGTGCCAGCAGACCACGGGAGGCTTCAGATACGCAGTATTTT
CASRPREASDTQYF
>16|TRBJ2-3|few|TRBD2|TRBV4-3
TGCGCCAGCAGCCAAACTAGCGGGGGCCGGGCAGATACGCAGTATTTT
CASSQTSGGRADTQYF
>11|TRBJ2-3|few|-|TRBV29-1
TGCAGCGTTGAAGAGGACAGAATGCAGTATTTT
CSVEEDRMQYF
>15|TRBJ2-3|few|TRBD2|TRBV10-3
TGTGCCATCAGTGATAGCGGGGGCCTCCGAGATACGCAGTATTTT
CAISDSGGLRDTQYF
>14|TRBJ2-5|few|TRBD1|TRBV14
TGTGCCAGCAGTAATTCGGGACAGTTTCAGACCCAGTACTTC
CASSNSGQFQTQYF
>16|TRBJ1-6|-|TRBD1|TRBV4-3
TGCGCCAGCAGCCAGGCTGACAGGGGATATAATTCACCCCTCCACTTT
CASSQADRGYNSPLHF
>20|TRBJ2-3|-|TRBD1|TRBV3-1
TGTGCCAGCAGCCAAGAGTACAGGGGCGGACTGAGCGAACCCGGGGATACGCAGTATTTT
CASSQEYRGGLSEPGDTQYF
>16|TRBJ2-3|-|TRBD2|TRBV6-5
TGTGCCAGCAGTGCAAACGGGGGGGGGTACACAGATACGCAGTATTTT
CASSANGGGYTDTQYF
>15|TRBJ1-5|few|-|TRBV4-3
TGCGCCAGCAGCCAGGACACTGCCAGCAATCAGCCCCAGCATTTT
CASSQDTASNQPQHF
>11|TRBJ1-1|once|-|TRBV27
TGTGCCAGTCGTAAGGGGACTGAAGCTTTCTTT
CASRKGTEAFF
>13|TRBJ1-5|-|-|TRBV20-1
TGCAGTGCTAGTAGGGGCGGCAATCAGCCCCAGCATTTT
CSASRGGNQPQHF
>17|TRBJ2-3|-|TRBD2|TRBV5-1
TGCGCCAGCAGCTCCCAGGGAGGGGCCCCAAGCACAGATACGCAGTATTTT
CASSSQGGAPSTDTQYF
>15|TRBJ2-5|-|-|TRBV19
TGTGCCAGTAGTATAGGGACCACTGGGAGAGAGACCCAGTACTTC
CASSIGTTGRETQYF
>15|TRBJ2-3|-|-|TRBV12-3/TRBV12-4
TGTGCCAGCAGTGGGGCCCCAAGTAGCACAGATACGCAGTATTTT
CASSGAPSSTDTQYF
>14|TRBJ1-1|few|TRBD1|TRBV2
TGTGCCAGCAGGGACTGGACAGGGGGCTCTGAAGCTTTCTTT
CASRDWTGGSEAFF
>13|TRBJ1-4|-|-|TRBV19
TGTGCCAGTATCGGTGGTCCCGGTGAAAAACTGTTTTTT
CASIGGPGEKLFF
>15|TRBJ1-2|-|TRBD1|TRBV7-8
TGTGCCAGCAGCCCCCGGGACAGATCTAACTATGGCTACACCTTC
CASSPRDRSNYGYTF
>16|TRBJ1-2|-|TRBD1|TRBV15
TGTGCCACCAGCAGAGATCTGCCCGGACAGGCGTATGGCTACACCTTC
CATSRDLPGQAYGYTF